This T cell receptor beta chain stems from a study of CD8 T cells in ankylosing spondylitis. Whole-study findings and limits: For ankylosing spondylitis blood, a TCR beta motif of under ten highly homologous variants appeared characteristic. The study looked at matched synovial fluid samples from ankylosing spondylitis patients. Disease-linked clones were reported to be significantly enriched there. Disease-linked clones bore a CD8+ phenotype and were relatively rare in peripheral blood.

The CDR3 runs 14 residues. CDR1 and CDR2 (germline): SQVTM, ANQGSEA. Trimming cost V 6 bases and J 3 bases; bases outside gene matches: 7. TCR beta libraries were made by quantitative 5'-RACE with molecular barcodes. TCRdb processed the 5' RACE reads anew with MiXCR; each CDR3 protein has one entry. The table shows 670,000 or so distinct CDR3 sequences, with roughly 19% occurring only once. Comment on this clonotype: The antigen remains undetermined.

Sequences were obtained from blood, either unsorted or a sorted T cell fraction (not recorded which). This chain joins TRBV29-1 and TRBJ1-4, with 7 bases matching TRBD1. This TCR was recovered from a male donor with ankylosing spondylitis. CDR3 region: CSVTETGPNEKLFF. The CDR3 DNA reads TGCAGCGTAACAGAGACAGGGCCTAATGAAAAACTGTTTTTT. Filled out from reference TRBV29-1 and TRBJ1-4, the complete variable domain reads SAVISQKPSRDICQRGTSLTIQCQVDSQVTMMFWYRQQPGQSLTLIATANQGSEATYESGFVIDKFPISRPNLTFSTLTVSNMSPEDSSIYLCSVTETGPNEKLFFGSGTQLSVL.